What follows are 5 T cell receptor beta chains derived from one specimen sequenced in a study of T cell repertoires in cytomegalovirus infection. TCRdb used MiXCR to reprocess the reads, holding one entry per CDR3 protein. Here the sample spans 700,000 to 900,000 distinct CDR3 sequences, 25% to 35% being singletons. Their specific antigens are unknown. The starting material was cultured CD8+ T cells from PBMCs, obtained from culture after CMV antigen stimulation. The receptors originated from a human donor in good health (CMV status not recorded). Some clones in this sample may be carry-over from other donors' samples.

This clonotype was seen at least ten times. V usage is TRBV6-6 and J usage is TRBJ2-2, with D unresolved. CDR1 and CDR2 from the germline V gene are MNHNY and SVGAGI (reference sequence). Trimming cost V 3 bases and J 6 bases, with 5 bases left between them. There are 12 residues in the CDR3. The CDR3 DNA follows: TGTGCCAGCAGTTATAGGGCCGGGGAGCTGTTTTTT. It specifies CASSYRAGELFF.

This clonotype showed up just a few times. V and J are TRBV10-2 and TRBJ1-1, with a possible D match to TRBD1 (5 bases). V gave up 4 bases and J gave up 4 bases, with 16 bases separating them. The CDR3 is made up of 15 amino acids. Germline V gene lookup returns CDR1 WSHSY and CDR2 SAAADI. The CDR3 loop reads CASSGRGGSGTEAFF. Here the CDR3 DNA reads TGCGCCAGCAGTGGGAGGGGAGGGTCGGGCACTGAAGCTTTCTTT.

The V call is TRBV6-1, the J call TRBJ2-1; 11 nucleotides line up with TRBD2. V lost 3 bases, J lost 4 bases, and 5 bases stayed unmatched. CDR3 length: 16 residues. Germline CDR1 reads MNHNS; CDR2 reads SASEGT. DNA for the CDR3: TGTGCCAGCAGTGACAAACTAGCGGGGGTTTACAATGAGCAGTTCTTC. Translation gives CASSDKLAGVYNEQFF.

This clonotype was counted a few times. The chain employs TRBV27 and TRBJ2-1; TRBD2 might be the D (6 bases). Deletions cut 7 bases from V and 1 base from J, with 11 bases between. The CDR3 is made up of 14 amino acids. Germline values: CDR1 MNHEY, CDR2 SMNVEV (reference sequence). CDR3 coding DNA: TGTGCCAGCAAGGAGGGTAGTTCCTACAATGAGCAGTTCTTC. As protein: CASKEGSSYNEQFF.

J is TRBJ2-1 and V is TRBV15; D gene ambiguous. The V end was cut by 9 bases, the J end by 0 bases, with 6 bases between. Looked up from germline, CDR1 is LNHNV and CDR2 is YYDKDF (reference sequence). CDR3 length: 12 amino acids. The CDR3: CATADSYNEQFF. The CDR3 region has the DNA TGTGCCACAGCAGACTCCTACAATGAGCAGTTCTTC.